The clone carrying this T cell receptor beta chain was recorded a few times. The entry originates in a study of cytomegalovirus exposure and HLA in healthy donors. The study ran its PCR with 60 Vbeta and 13 Jbeta primers. Profiling relied on immunoSEQ multiplex PCR, and the TCRdb table lists in-frame clones only, not all of them. The sample has fewer than 150,000 clones; around 75% are singletons. V lost 8 bases, J lost 2 bases, and 15 bases lay in between. Per the germline V gene, CDR1 is MNHEY and CDR2 is SMNVEV (reference sequence). This CDR3 spans 14 amino acids. The clonotype comes from a man aged 25-45 years in good health and CMV-seronegative. Sequencing used PBMCs. V usage is TRBV27 and J usage is TRBJ1-1; TRBD1 is a possible D gene (5 bases). This CDR3 is CASLPDSSNTEAFF. The CDR3 coding sequence is TGTGCCAGCCTACCCGACAGCAGTAACACTGAAGCTTTCTTT.